The 9 T cell receptor beta chains listed next were all sequenced from one sample in a study of vaccination effects on CD4 cells after COVID-19. Sequencing used immunoSEQ multiplex PCR; TCRdb keeps in-frame clones, though not all of them. The repertoire holds roughly 34,000 clones, with about 70% as singletons. Their antigens remain unidentified. It was after nine to ten days of culture that CD4+ T cells were isolated. Sequenced here: CD4+ T cells from PBMCs cultured without peptide, sampled before COVID-19 vaccination. These receptors came from a human donor who received a COVID-19 vaccine.

There are a few counts of this clone. The chain combines TRBV5-1 with TRBJ1-4, with 7 positions matching TRBD1. The CDR3 loop spans 15 amino acids. Trimming took 4 bases from V and 8 from J; bases not matched to a gene: 11. In germline, CDR1 is SGHRS, CDR2 YFSETQ. CDR3 sequence: CASSDLQGSREKLFF. DNA for the CDR3: TGCGCCAGCAGCGATTTACAGGGGAGTCGGGAAAAACTGTTTTTT. Supplemented by reference TRBV5-1 and TRBJ1-4, the full variable domain reads KAGVTQTPRYLIKTRGQQVTLSCSPISGHRSVSWYQQTPGQGLQFLFEYFSETQRNKGNFPGRFSGRQFSNSRSEMNVSTLELGDSALYLCASSDLQGSREKLFFGSGTQLSVL.

The rearrangement joins TRBV6-5 to TRBJ1-3; TRBD1 agrees at 8 bases. Germline V gene sequence: CDR1 MNHEY, CDR2 SVGAGI. V dropped 8 bases and J dropped 0; count of bases not matched to a gene: 3. CDR3 length: 14 amino acids. CDR3 protein: CASPGQDSGNTIYF. DNA of the CDR3: TGTGCCAGCCCGGGACAGGACTCTGGAAACACCATATATTTT.

The rearrangement joins TRBV10-3 to TRBJ1-2, with 8 bases lining up with TRBD1. The CDR3 is 16 residues long. Germline CDR1 reads ENHRY; CDR2 reads SYGVKD. The junction had 14 bases not matched to a gene; V was cut back by 9 bases and J by 2 bases. The CDR3 DNA reads TGTGCCATACGCGGACAGGGCATTGGGGGGAACTATGGCTACACCTTC. It specifies CAIRGQGIGGNYGYTF.

This sequence joins TRBV5-1 and TRBJ1-2, with 7 bases that match TRBD1. This CDR3 is 16 amino acids long. CDR1 SGHRS and CDR2 YFSETQ come from the germline V gene. Losses at the gene ends were 0 bases for V and 4 bases for J; bases not matched to a gene: 9. The CDR3 loop reads CASSLAPGQKSYGYTF. CDR3 bases: TGCGCCAGCAGCTTGGCCCCGGGACAGAAGAGCTATGGCTACACCTTC.

This clone was seen a handful of times. The chain is built from TRBV11-2 and TRBJ1-5; D is ambiguous. The V gene lost 4 bases and the J gene lost 4 bases, with 8 bases spanning the gap. Looked up from germline, CDR1 is SGHAT and CDR2 is FQNNGV. This CDR3 has 13 amino acids. CDR3 residues: CASSSQLNQPQHF. CDR3 nucleotides: TGTGCCAGCAGCTCCCAACTTAATCAGCCCCAGCATTTT.

The rearrangement joins TRBV15 to TRBJ1-3; D not resolved. V was trimmed by 0 bases and J by 4 bases, leaving 16 bases between them. Germline V gene sequence: CDR1 LNHNV, CDR2 YYDKDF (reference sequence). This CDR3 is 17 amino acids long. The CDR3 is CATSREEVVRAGNTIYF. CDR3 bases: TGTGCCACCAGCAGAGAAGAGGTGGTCAGAGCAGGAAACACCATATATTTT.

This chain uses TRBV6-4 with TRBJ2-2; D not resolved. Germline-derived CDR1 and CDR2 are MRHNA and SNTAGT. The CDR3 is 14 amino acids. V lost 0 bases to trimming and J lost 4 bases, with 6 bases between them. For the CDR3, the DNA is TGTGCCAGCAGTGACTCCATCACCACCGGGGAGCTGTTTTTT. Amino acid sequence: CASSDSITTGELFF.

The chain links TRBV27 to TRBJ2-3; the D is unclear. The CDR3 length is 14 residues. CDR1 and CDR2 from the germline V gene are MNHEY and SMNVEV (reference sequence). V shed 8 bases and J shed 3 bases, with 15 bases lying between them. The CDR3, as DNA: TGTGCCAGCTGTGTTAGTCGCCTAACAGATACGCAGTATTTT. This gives the protein CASCVSRLTDTQYF.

The V gene is TRBV18, the J gene TRBJ2-2; 14 bases are shared with TRBD2. Trimming removed 3 bases from V and 6 bases from J; junction bases left unmatched: 6. Germline lookup yields CDR1 KGHSH and CDR2 LQKENI. This CDR3 comprises 17 residues. The CDR3 DNA sequence: TGTGCCAGCTCACCGGGACTAGCGGGAGCTGGCGCCGGGGAGCTGTTTTTT. Translating it yields CASSPGLAGAGAGELFF.